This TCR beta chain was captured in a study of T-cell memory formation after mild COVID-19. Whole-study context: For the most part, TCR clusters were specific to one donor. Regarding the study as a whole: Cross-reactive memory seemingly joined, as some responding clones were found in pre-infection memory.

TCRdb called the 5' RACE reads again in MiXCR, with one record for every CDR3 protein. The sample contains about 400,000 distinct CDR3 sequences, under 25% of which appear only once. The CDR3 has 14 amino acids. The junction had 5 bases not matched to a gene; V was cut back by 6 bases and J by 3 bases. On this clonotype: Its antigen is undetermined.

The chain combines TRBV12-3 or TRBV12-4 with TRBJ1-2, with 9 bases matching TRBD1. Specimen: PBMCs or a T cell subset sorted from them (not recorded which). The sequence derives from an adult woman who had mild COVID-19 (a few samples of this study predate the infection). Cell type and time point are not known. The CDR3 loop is CASRRTGADYGYTF. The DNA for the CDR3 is TGTGCCAGCAGAAGGACAGGGGCGGACTATGGCTACACCTTC.